This T cell receptor beta chain was identified in a study of T cell responses to AZD1222 COVID-19 vaccine. Here immunoSEQ multiplex PCR was the method, and the copy in TCRdb shows in-frame clones only, minus some. The data contain fewer than 85,000 clones, more than 75% of them singletons. This clone was detected a few times. The V and J ends lost 7 bases and 6 bases, in that order; junction bases with no gene match: 8. The CDR3 is made up of 14 amino acids. CDR1 and CDR2 (germline): ENHRY, SYGVKD. The V call is TRBV10-3, the J call TRBJ1-2; 10 bases line up with TRBD1. This TCR came from an adult in good health. The input for sequencing was peripheral blood, taken on day 0 of AZD1222 vaccination. CDR3 nucleotides: TGTGCCATCAAACCGGGACAGGGGAAGGATGGCTACACCTTC. It is translated as CAIKPGQGKDGYTF.